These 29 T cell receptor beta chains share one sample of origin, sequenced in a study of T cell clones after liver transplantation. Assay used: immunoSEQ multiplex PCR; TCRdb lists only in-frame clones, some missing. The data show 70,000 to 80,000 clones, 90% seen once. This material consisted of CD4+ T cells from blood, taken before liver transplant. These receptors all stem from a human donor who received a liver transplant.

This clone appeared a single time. The CDR3 sequence: CASSRTSGSSYNEQFF. The CDR3 DNA follows: TGTGCCAGTAGTAGGACTAGCGGGAGCTCCTACAATGAGCAGTTCTTC. This chain links TRBV19 with TRBJ2-1, with 13 positions matching TRBD2. The V gene end was trimmed by 4 bases and the J gene end by 0 bases; junction bases not matched to a gene: 0. CDR3 length: 16 residues. Per the germline V gene, CDR1 is LNHDA and CDR2 is SQIVND (reference sequence).

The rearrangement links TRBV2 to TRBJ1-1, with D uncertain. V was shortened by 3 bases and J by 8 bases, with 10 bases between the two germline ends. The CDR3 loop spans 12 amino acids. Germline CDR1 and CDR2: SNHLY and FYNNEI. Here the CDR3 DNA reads TGTGCCAGCAGTGAGGCGGGATACGAAGCTTTCTTT. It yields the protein CASSEAGYEAFF.

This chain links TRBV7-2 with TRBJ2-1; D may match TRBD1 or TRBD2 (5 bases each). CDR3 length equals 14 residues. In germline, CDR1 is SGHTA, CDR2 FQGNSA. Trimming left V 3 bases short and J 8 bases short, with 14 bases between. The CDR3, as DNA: TGTGCCAGCAGCTTTGGGGGTCCGGAGGATGAGCAGTTCTTC. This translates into CASSFGGPEDEQFF. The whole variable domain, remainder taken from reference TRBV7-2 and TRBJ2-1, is GAGVSQSPSNKVTEKGKDVELRCDPISGHTALYWYRQSLGQGLEFLIYFQGNSAPDKSGLPSDRFSAERTGGSVSTLTIQRTQQEDSAVYLCASSFGGPEDEQFFGPGTRLTVL.

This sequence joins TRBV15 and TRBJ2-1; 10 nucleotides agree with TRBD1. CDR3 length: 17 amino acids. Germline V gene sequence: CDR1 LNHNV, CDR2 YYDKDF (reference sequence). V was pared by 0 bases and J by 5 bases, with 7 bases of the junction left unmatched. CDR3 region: CATSRDVGQGSDNEQFF. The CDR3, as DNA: TGTGCCACCAGCAGAGATGTGGGACAGGGGTCGGACAATGAGCAGTTCTTC.

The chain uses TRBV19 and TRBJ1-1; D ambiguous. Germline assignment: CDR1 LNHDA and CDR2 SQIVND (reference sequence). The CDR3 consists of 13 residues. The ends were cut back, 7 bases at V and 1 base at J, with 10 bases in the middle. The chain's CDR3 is CASNVKSNTEAFF. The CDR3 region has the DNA TGTGCCAGTAATGTTAAATCGAACACTGAAGCTTTCTTT.

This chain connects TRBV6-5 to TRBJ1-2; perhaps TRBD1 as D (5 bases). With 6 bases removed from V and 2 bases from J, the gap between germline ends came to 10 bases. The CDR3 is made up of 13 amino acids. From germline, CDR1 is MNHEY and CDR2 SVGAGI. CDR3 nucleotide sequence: TGTGCCAGCAGCCCACCAGGGAACTATGGCTACACCTTC. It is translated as CASSPPGNYGYTF.

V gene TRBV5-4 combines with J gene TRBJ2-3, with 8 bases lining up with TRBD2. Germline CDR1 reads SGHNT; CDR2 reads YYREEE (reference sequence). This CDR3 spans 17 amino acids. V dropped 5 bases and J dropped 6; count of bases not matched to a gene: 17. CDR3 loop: CASSREGSPTRLDTQYF. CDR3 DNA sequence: TGTGCCAGCAGTCGGGAGGGTTCGCCAACGCGCCTGGATACGCAGTATTTT.

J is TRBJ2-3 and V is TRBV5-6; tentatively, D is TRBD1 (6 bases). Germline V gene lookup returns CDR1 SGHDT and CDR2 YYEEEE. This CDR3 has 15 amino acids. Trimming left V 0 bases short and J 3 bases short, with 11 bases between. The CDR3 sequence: CASSLGTGQTDTQYF. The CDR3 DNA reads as TGTGCCAGCAGCTTGGGAACAGGGCAAACAGATACGCAGTATTTT.

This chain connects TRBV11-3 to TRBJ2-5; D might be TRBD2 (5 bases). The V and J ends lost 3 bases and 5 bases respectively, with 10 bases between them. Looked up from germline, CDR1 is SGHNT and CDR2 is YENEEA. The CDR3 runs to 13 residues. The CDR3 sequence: CASSFGVQETQYF. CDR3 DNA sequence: TGTGCCAGCAGCTTCGGGGTTCAGGAGACCCAGTACTTC.

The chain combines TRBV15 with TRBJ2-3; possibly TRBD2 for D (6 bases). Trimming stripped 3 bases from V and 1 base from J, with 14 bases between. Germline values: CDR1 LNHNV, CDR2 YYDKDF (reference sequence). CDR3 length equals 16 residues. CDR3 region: CATSSSGLAGTDTQYF. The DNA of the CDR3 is TGTGCCACCAGCAGCTCGGGGTTAGCGGGCACAGATACGCAGTATTTT.

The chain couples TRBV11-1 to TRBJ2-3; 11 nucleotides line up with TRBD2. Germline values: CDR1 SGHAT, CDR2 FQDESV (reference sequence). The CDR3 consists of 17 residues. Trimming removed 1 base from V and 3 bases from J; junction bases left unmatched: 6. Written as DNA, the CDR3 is TGTGCCAGCAGCTTAGACGAAAGGACTAGCGGGACAGATACGCAGTATTTT. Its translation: CASSLDERTSGTDTQYF. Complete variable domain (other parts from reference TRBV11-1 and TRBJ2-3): EAEVAQSPRYKITEKSQAVAFWCDPISGHATLYWYRQILGQGPELLVQFQDESVVDDSQLPKDRFSAERLKGVDSTLKIQPAELGDSAMYLCASSLDERTSGTDTQYFGPGTRLTVL.

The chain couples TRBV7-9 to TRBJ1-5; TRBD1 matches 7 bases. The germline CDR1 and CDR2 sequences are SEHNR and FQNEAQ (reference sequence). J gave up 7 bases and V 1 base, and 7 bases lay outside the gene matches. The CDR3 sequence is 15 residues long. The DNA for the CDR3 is TGTGCCAGCAGCTTAGGCACAGGGGTGGGGCAGCCCCAGCATTTT. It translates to CASSLGTGVGQPQHF.

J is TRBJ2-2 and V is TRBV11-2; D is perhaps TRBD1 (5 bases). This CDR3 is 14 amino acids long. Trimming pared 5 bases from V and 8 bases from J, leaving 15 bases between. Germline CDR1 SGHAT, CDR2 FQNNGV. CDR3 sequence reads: CASSHLQGGGELFF. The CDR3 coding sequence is TGTGCCAGCAGCCACCTCCAGGGCGGTGGGGAGCTGTTTTTT.

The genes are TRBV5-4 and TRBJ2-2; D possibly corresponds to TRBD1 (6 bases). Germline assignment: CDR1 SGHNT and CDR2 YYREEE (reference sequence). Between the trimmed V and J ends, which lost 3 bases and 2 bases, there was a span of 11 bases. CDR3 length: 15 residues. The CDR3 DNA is TGTGCCAGCAGCTACGGACAGTTAAACACCGGGGAGCTGTTTTTT. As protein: CASSYGQLNTGELFF.

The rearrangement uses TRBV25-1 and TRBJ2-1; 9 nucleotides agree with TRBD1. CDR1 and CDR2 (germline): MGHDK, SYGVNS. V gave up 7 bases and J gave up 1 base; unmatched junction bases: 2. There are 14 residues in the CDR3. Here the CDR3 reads CASTTGGSYNEQFF. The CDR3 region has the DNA TGTGCCAGCACGACAGGGGGATCCTACAATGAGCAGTTCTTC.

The CDR3 coding sequence is TGTGCCAGTAGTATAGGACTCTCGGGGGAGACCCAGTACTTC. Residues: CASSIGLSGETQYF. J is TRBJ2-5 and V is TRBV19, with D possibly being TRBD2 (5 bases). The V end was cut by 1 base, the J end by 5 bases, with 11 bases between. Germline V CDR1 and CDR2: LNHDA, SQIVND (reference sequence). The CDR3 has 14 residues.

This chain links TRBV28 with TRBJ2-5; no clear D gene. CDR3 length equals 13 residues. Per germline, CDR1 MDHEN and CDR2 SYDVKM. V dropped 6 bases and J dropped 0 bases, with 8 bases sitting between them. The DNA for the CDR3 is TGTGCCAGCAGCCAATTAGACCAAGAGACCCAGTACTTC. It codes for CASSQLDQETQYF.

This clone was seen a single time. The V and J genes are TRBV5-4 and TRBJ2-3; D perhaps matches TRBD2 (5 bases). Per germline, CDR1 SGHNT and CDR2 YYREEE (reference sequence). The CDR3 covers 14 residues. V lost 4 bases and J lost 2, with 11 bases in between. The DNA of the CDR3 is TGTGCCAGCAGCCTTGGACTTCACACAGATACGCAGTATTTT. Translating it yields CASSLGLHTDTQYF.

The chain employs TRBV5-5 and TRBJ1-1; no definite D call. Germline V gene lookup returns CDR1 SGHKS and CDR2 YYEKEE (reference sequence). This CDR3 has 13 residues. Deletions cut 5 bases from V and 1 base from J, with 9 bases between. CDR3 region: CASSYDTNTEAFF. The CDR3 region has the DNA TGTGCCAGCAGTTATGACACGAACACTGAAGCTTTCTTT.

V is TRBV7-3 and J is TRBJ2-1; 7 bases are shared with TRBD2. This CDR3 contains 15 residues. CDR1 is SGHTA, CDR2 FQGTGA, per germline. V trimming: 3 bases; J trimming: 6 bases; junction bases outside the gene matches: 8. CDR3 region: CASSFLAGDTNEQFF. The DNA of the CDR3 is TGTGCCAGCAGCTTTCTCGCGGGAGATACCAATGAGCAGTTCTTC.

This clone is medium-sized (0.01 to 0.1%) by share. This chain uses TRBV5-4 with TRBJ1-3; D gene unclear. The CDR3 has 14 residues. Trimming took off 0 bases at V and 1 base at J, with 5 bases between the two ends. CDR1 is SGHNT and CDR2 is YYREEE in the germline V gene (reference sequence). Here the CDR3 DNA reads TGTGCCAGCAGCTTGGGGGGATCTGGAAACACCATATATTTT. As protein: CASSLGGSGNTIYF.

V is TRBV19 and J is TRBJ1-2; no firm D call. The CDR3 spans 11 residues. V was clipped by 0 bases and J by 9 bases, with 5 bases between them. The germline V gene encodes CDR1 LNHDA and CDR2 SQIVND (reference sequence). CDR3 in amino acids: CASSIEHSYTF. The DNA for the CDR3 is TGTGCCAGTAGTATAGAACACAGCTACACCTTC.

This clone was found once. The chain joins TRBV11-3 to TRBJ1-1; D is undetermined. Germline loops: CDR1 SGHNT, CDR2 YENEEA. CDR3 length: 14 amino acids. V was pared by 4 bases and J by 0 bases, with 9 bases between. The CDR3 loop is CASSSMRMNTEAFF. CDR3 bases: TGTGCCAGCAGCTCCATGAGAATGAACACTGAAGCTTTCTTT.

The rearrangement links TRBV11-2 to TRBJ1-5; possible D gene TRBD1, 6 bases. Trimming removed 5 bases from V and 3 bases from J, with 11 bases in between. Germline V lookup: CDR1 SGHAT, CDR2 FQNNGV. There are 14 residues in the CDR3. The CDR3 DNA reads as TGTGCCAGCAGCCACCGGGACACCAATCAGCCCCAGCATTTT. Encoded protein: CASSHRDTNQPQHF.

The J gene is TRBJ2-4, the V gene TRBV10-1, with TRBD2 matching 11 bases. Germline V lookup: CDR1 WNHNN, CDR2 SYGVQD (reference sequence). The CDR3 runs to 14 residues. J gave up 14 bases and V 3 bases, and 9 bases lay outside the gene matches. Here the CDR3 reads CASSEGLAGGLKYF. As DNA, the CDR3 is TGCGCCAGCAGTGAAGGGCTAGCGGGAGGTTTAAAGTACTTC.

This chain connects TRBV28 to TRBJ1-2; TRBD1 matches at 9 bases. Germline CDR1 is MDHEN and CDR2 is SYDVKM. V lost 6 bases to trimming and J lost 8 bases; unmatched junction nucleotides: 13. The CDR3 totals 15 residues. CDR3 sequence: CASRVSGTGLTGYTF. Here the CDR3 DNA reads TGTGCCAGCAGAGTGTCCGGGACAGGGTTGACAGGCTACACCTTC.

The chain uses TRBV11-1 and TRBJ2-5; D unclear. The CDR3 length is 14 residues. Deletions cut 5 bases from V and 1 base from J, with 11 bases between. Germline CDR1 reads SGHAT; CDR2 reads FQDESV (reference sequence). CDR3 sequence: CASSRLHSQETQYF. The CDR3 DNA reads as TGTGCCAGCAGCCGCCTCCATAGCCAAGAGACCCAGTACTTC.

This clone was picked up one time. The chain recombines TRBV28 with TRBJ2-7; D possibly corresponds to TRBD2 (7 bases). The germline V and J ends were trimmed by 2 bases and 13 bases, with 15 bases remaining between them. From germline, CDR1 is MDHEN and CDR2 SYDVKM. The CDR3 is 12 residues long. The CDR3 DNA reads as TGTGCCAGCAGTTTAAGGGGGAGGGCGATTTACTTC. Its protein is CASSLRGRAIYF.

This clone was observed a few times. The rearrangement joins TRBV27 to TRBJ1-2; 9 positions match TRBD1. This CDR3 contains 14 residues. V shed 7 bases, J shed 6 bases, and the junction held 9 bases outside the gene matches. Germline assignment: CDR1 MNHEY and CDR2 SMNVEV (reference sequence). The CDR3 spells CASKKQGAVHGYTF. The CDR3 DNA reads TGTGCCAGCAAAAAACAGGGGGCTGTGCATGGCTACACCTTC.